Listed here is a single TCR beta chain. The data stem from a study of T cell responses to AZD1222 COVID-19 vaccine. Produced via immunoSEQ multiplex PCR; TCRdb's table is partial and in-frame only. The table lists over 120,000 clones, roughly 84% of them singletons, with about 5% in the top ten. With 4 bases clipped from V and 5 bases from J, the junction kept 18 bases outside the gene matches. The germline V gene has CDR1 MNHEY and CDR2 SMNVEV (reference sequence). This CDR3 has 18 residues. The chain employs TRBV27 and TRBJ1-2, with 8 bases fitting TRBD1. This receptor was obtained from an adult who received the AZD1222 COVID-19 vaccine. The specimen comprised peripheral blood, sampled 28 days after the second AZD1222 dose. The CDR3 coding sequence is TGTGCCAGCAGTTGGGCAGGGGGCCGCACGTTGATTCCTTATGGCTACACCTTC. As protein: CASSWAGGRTLIPYGYTF.